Presented here are 2 T cell receptor beta chains from one specimen sequenced in a study of blood T cell repertoires in COVID-19. Method: immunoSEQ multiplex PCR; TCRdb's copy keeps in-frame clones and lacks some. The sample includes 150,000 or so clones, less than 85% of them seen just once. The sequencing input was PBMCs or T cells enriched from blood (not recorded which). The receptors originated from a man in his fifties or sixties who had recovered from COVID-19.

The CDR3 spells CSVEDDRGINYGYTF. CDR3 in DNA: TGCAGCGTTGAAGATGACAGGGGCATAAACTATGGCTACACCTTC. The J gene is TRBJ1-2, the V gene TRBV29-1, with 8 bases that match TRBD1. The V and J ends lost 0 bases and 2 bases, in that order; junction bases with no gene match: 5. The CDR3 consists of 15 residues. Germline CDR1 reads SQVTM; CDR2 reads ANQGSEA.

The chain couples TRBV3-1 (or the pseudogene TRBV3-2) to TRBJ2-7; 9 bases fit TRBD1. The CDR3 length is 15 residues. The V gene end was trimmed by 4 bases and the J gene end by 2 bases; junction bases not matched to a gene: 6. Germline V gene lookup returns CDR1 LGHDT and CDR2 YNNKEL (reference sequence). CDR3 region: CASSLRGTGPYEQYF. In DNA form, the CDR3 reads TGTGCCAGCAGCCTCCGGGGGACAGGGCCCTACGAGCAGTACTTC.